The rows below give T cell receptor beta chains drawn from one sample of a study of blood T cells in healthy people across ages. TCRdb analysed the 5' RACE reads with MiXCR anew, one entry per CDR3 protein. The sample yields around 990,000 distinct CDR3 sequences, roughly two fifths seen once. The sample consisted of blood. These receptors all stem from a man between 18 and 35 years old in good health. Both conserved end residues are part of each CDR3. A D gene is named only where the DNA matches it firmly. Only some rows state a clone size, as once, few, many or a class for expanded clones.

V,J,size,D,CDR3,DNA
TRBV27,TRBJ1-2,-,-,CASTTSGRGIYGYTF,TGTGCCAGCACCACCTCGGGCAGGGGAATATATGGCTACACCTTC
TRBV12-3/TRBV12-4,TRBJ1-2,few,-,CASSRSGAGYGYTF,TGTGCCAGCAGCAGATCGGGGGCGGGCTATGGCTACACCTTC
TRBV28,TRBJ1-2,many,-,CASMLSYGYTF,TGTGCCAGCATGTTATCCTATGGCTACACCTTC
TRBV12-3/TRBV12-4,TRBJ2-3,-,-,CASSQKGALAYF,TGTGCCAGCAGCCAGAAGGGCGCACTAGCGTATTTT
TRBV12-3/TRBV12-4,TRBJ1-1,many,-,CASSLGGGATEAFF,TGTGCCAGCAGTTTAGGAGGGGGGGCAACTGAAGCTTTCTTT
TRBV12-3/TRBV12-4,TRBJ2-4,-,-,CASSSPSVAKNIQYF,TGTGCCAGCAGTTCCCCCTCAGTGGCCAAAAACATTCAGTACTTC
TRBV29-1,TRBJ1-2,few,-,CSVGLGEGLGYTF,TGCAGCGTTGGGTTAGGGGAGGGTCTTGGCTACACCTTC
TRBV6-1,TRBJ2-7,-,-,CASSAAHSYEQYF,TGTGCCAGCAGTGCCGCCCATTCCTACGAGCAGTACTTC
TRBV4-2,TRBJ2-1,-,TRBD2,CASSQDVGAGGFYNEQFF,TGTGCCAGCAGCCAAGATGTCGGTGCGGGGGGCTTCTACAATGAGCAGTTCTTC
TRBV20-1,TRBJ2-3,few,-,CSAPPGRSTDTQYF,TGCAGTGCCCCGCCAGGTAGAAGCACAGATACGCAGTATTTT
TRBV4-3,TRBJ1-2,-,-,CASSQGSGSRDGYTF,TGCGCCAGCAGCCAAGGGTCGGGCAGCCGCGATGGCTACACCTTC
TRBV4-3,TRBJ2-3,-,-,CASSQDVSGSSTDTQYF,TGCGCCAGCAGCCAAGATGTATCGGGATCTAGCACAGATACGCAGTATTTT
TRBV20-1,TRBJ1-4,-,TRBD1,CSARTTGSGEKLFF,TGCAGTGCTAGGACGACAGGGTCGGGTGAAAAACTGTTTTTT
TRBV12-3/TRBV12-4,TRBJ2-7,-,TRBD1,CASSGRQGSYEQYF,TGTGCCAGCAGTGGGAGACAGGGCAGCTACGAGCAGTACTTC
TRBV5-6,TRBJ1-4,-,-,CASKRWADNEKLFF,TGTGCCAGCAAACGGTGGGCAGATAATGAAAAACTGTTTTTT
TRBV6-6,TRBJ1-2,-,-,CASSTVADASNGYTF,TGTGCCAGCAGTACCGTGGCCGATGCGTCAAATGGCTACACCTTC
TRBV4-1,TRBJ2-5,-,TRBD2,CASSQEEIGTSNQETQYF,TGCGCCAGCAGCCAAGAGGAGATAGGGACTAGCAACCAAGAGACCCAGTACTTC
TRBV7-3,TRBJ1-2,once,-,CASSLPGAAYGYTF,TGTGCCAGCAGCTTACCCGGCGCAGCCTATGGCTACACCTTC
TRBV20-1,TRBJ1-2,-,-,CSAQSGWQTANYGYTF,TGCAGTGCCCAGTCTGGGTGGCAAACAGCTAACTATGGCTACACCTTC
TRBV4-3,TRBJ1-2,few,-,CASSQDPGRLSMGYTF,TGCGCCAGCAGCCAAGATCCGGGACGGCTTTCGATGGGCTACACCTTC
TRBV4-2,TRBJ2-1,few,-,CASIDQGGDSGEQFF,TGTGCCAGCATCGACCAGGGGGGCGACAGCGGTGAGCAGTTCTTC
TRBV20-1,TRBJ1-2,once,-,CSASQQGPISYGYTF,TGCAGTGCTAGTCAACAGGGCCCGATTAGCTATGGCTACACCTTC
TRBV5-1,TRBJ1-1,-,TRBD1,CASSGDRGGWTEAFF,TGCGCCAGCAGCGGGGACAGGGGAGGATGGACTGAAGCTTTCTTT
TRBV29-1,TRBJ1-1,-,-,CSVVAGRPVRAFF,TGCAGCGTTGTGGCAGGTCGTCCGGTTAGAGCTTTCTTT
TRBV9,TRBJ2-7,few,TRBD1,CASSGRDSSYEQYF,TGTGCCAGCAGTGGCCGGGACAGTTCCTACGAGCAGTACTTC
TRBV6-2/TRBV6-3,TRBJ1-5,-,-,CASSTVRERQPQHF,TGTGCCAGCAGTACCGTGAGGGAACGACAGCCCCAGCATTTT
TRBV7-2,TRBJ2-1,many,-,CASSLEYEDNEQFF,TGTGCCAGCAGCTTAGAGTACGAGGACAATGAGCAGTTCTTC
TRBV18,TRBJ2-2,many,-,CASSPPNTGELFF,TGTGCCAGCAGCCCCCCGAACACCGGGGAGCTGTTTTTT
TRBV2,TRBJ1-4,-,-,CASKGFRNEKLFF,TGTGCCAGCAAAGGGTTCAGGAATGAAAAACTGTTTTTT
TRBV20-1,TRBJ1-4,-,TRBD1,CSATGVGNEKLFF,TGCAGTGCCACAGGGGTGGGGAATGAAAAACTGTTTTTT
TRBV6-6,TRBJ2-1,-,TRBD2,CASSTGRAGETQFF,TGTGCCAGCAGTACCGGGAGGGCGGGAGAGACCCAGTTCTTC
TRBV20-1,TRBJ1-2,-,TRBD1,CSARVGQGGGYTF,TGCAGTGCTAGGGTGGGACAGGGGGGTGGCTACACCTTC
TRBV6-2/TRBV6-3,TRBJ1-5,-,TRBD1,CASISSGGPFNQPQHF,TGTGCCAGCATCTCGTCAGGGGGACCGTTCAATCAGCCCCAGCATTTT
TRBV7-2,TRBJ2-6,-,-,CASSLGVGRASGANVLTF,TGTGCCAGCAGCTTAGGAGTCGGCAGGGCCTCTGGGGCCAACGTCCTGACTTTC
TRBV9,TRBJ1-1,-,TRBD1,CASSMDRGSATEAFF,TGTGCCAGCAGCATGGACAGGGGTAGTGCCACTGAAGCTTTCTTT